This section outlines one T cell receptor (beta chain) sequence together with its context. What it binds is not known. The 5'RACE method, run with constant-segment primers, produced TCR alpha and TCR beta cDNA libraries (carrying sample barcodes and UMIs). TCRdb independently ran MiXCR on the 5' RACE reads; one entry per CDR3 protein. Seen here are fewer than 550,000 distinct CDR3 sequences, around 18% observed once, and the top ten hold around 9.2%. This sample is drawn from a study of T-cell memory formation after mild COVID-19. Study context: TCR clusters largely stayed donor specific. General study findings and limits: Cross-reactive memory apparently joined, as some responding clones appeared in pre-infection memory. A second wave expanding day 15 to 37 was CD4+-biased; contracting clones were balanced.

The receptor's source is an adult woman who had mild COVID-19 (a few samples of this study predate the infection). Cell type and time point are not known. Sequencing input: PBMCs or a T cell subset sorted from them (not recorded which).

Here the CDR3 reads CSASWGGGVETRGNEQFF. In DNA form, the CDR3 reads TGCAGTGCTAGTTGGGGTGGCGGGGTAGAGACTCGCGGCAATGAGCAGTTCTTC. The chain carries TRBV20-1 and TRBJ2-1; possibly TRBD2 for D (6 bases). The germline V and J ends were trimmed by 3 bases and 6 bases, with 27 bases remaining between them. Germline V lookup: CDR1 DFQATT, CDR2 SNEGSKA (reference sequence). CDR3 length: 18 residues.